This TCR beta chain was recovered during a study of blood T cell repertoires in COVID-19. Study context: Sites across the United States, Italy and Spain contributed samples from acute and convalescent COVID-19. PBMCs, B-cell-depleted T cells, or T cells were the source of the cDNA or gDNA that made up the material.

Living in under 30 US areas, the participants were between roughly 18 and 89 years of age. As handled by the study authors: Quantification of nucleated cells was approximated via reference gene primer amplification. Only in-frame clones appear in the TCRdb table, and some are missing; sequencing was by immunoSEQ multiplex PCR. The V and J calls and clone size come from that table; D and trimming were worked out from the DNA. Of about 170,000 clones in the sample, roughly 83% were seen once. Germline assignment: CDR1 SGHAT and CDR2 FQDESV (reference sequence). The CDR3 sequence is 16 residues long. With 2 bases removed from V and 2 bases from J, the gap between germline ends came to 15 bases.

The TCR originated in a woman aged 50 to 65 who had recovered from COVID-19. The material sequenced was PBMCs or T cells enriched from blood (not recorded which). This sequence joins TRBV11-1 and TRBJ2-5; possibly TRBD2 for D (6 bases). The CDR3 region is CASSLRRDFLQETQYF. The CDR3 DNA reads TGTGCCAGCAGCTTAAGACGGGACTTCCTTCAAGAGACCCAGTACTTC.